This TCR beta chain was obtained from a study of cytomegalovirus exposure and HLA in healthy donors. Study findings and constraints: Sequencing probably produced one cluster of sequence variants that were highly shared.

Trimming cost V 3 bases and J 0 bases, with 18 bases left between them. In germline, CDR1 is SGHDN, CDR2 FVKESK. The length of the CDR3 is 18 residues. Points on this clone: Its antigen is still unknown.

The PCR contained 60 Vbeta and 13 Jbeta primers. TCRdb keeps only in-frame clones here, not all; method: immunoSEQ multiplex PCR. The repertoire holds 150,000 to 200,000 clones, with more than 65% as singletons. Sequenced material: PBMCs. This clonotype originated in a young man in good health and CMV-seronegative. The rearrangement uses TRBV14 and TRBJ2-1; D may be TRBD2 (6 bases). CDR3 DNA: TGTGCCAGCAGCCACGGACGTTCGTGGGGGGTCTCCTACAATGAGCAGTTCTTC. Translation: CASSHGRSWGVSYNEQFF.